These T cell receptor beta chains were read from a single sample in a study of cytomegalovirus exposure and HLA in healthy donors. TCRdb's table, derived via immunoSEQ multiplex PCR, lists solely in-frame clones and lacks some. This table has some 150,000 clones, roughly 80% appearing once. Sequenced input: PBMCs. These receptors came from a middle-aged woman in good health and CMV-seropositive. Each CDR3 is given with its conserved first and last residue. The order of the fields is CDR3 DNA, CDR3 protein, V gene, clone size, D gene, J gene. The D gene is left open where the match is weak. For some rows the clone size is stated as once, few or many, or as a class when expanded; others skip it.

DNA: TGTGCCAGTAGTATAAGAAGGACAGGCACCATAGCCAAAAACATTCAGTACTTC
CDR3: CASSIRRTGTIAKNIQYF
V: TRBV19
size: once
D: TRBD1
J: TRBJ2-4

DNA: TGCGCCAGCAGCTTGGGGTCGGTAGCAGATACGCAGTATTTT
CDR3: CASSLGSVADTQYF
V: TRBV5-1
size: .
D: .
J: TRBJ2-3

DNA: TGTGCCAGCAGCTTAGGAGGCAGGGTGCTCTACGAGCAGTACTTC
CDR3: CASSLGGRVLYEQYF
V: TRBV7-2
size: few
D: .
J: TRBJ2-7

DNA: TGTGCCAGCAGCTCGACAGTGCTTTACTATGGCTACACCTTC
CDR3: CASSSTVLYYGYTF
V: TRBV7-9
size: .
D: .
J: TRBJ1-2

DNA: TGTGCCAGCAGCCTGAAGCGGGAGGCCCAAGAGACCCAGTACTTC
CDR3: CASSLKREAQETQYF
V: TRBV5-4
size: .
D: TRBD2
J: TRBJ2-5

DNA: TGTGCCAGCAGCGTCCAGGCGGGGGGACCAGAGACCCAGTACTTC
CDR3: CASSVQAGGPETQYF
V: TRBV9
size: .
D: TRBD2
J: TRBJ2-5

DNA: TGTGCCTGGAGTGTACTGGGGGCGTCTGGGGCCAACGTCCTGACTTTC
CDR3: CAWSVLGASGANVLTF
V: TRBV30
size: .
D: .
J: TRBJ2-6

DNA: TGTGCCAGCAGCCATGGACAGCCCTACGAGCAGTACTTC
CDR3: CASSHGQPYEQYF
V: TRBV27
size: .
D: .
J: TRBJ2-7

DNA: TGTGCCAGCAGCTTATCCCGGACAGGGGCGAAAGATCAGCCCCAGCATTTT
CDR3: CASSLSRTGAKDQPQHF
V: TRBV7-4
size: .
D: TRBD1
J: TRBJ1-5

DNA: TGCGCCAGTCACCAGGGCGGGGCCCCCTACGAGCAGTACTTC
CDR3: CASHQGGAPYEQYF
V: TRBV5-1
size: .
D: .
J: TRBJ2-7

DNA: TGTGCCAGCAGTTTATCGAGGGGGACTGAAGCTTTCTTT
CDR3: CASSLSRGTEAFF
V: TRBV27
size: .
D: .
J: TRBJ1-1

DNA: TGTGCCAGCAGCTCCCCGGGACAGACTTCCCTAGCCAAAAACATTCAGTACTTC
CDR3: CASSSPGQTSLAKNIQYF
V: TRBV7-2
size: .
D: TRBD1
J: TRBJ2-4

DNA: TGTGCCAGCAGCACCGAGACAGGGGCGGCGGGAAACACCATATATTTT
CDR3: CASSTETGAAGNTIYF
V: TRBV7-2
size: .
D: TRBD1
J: TRBJ1-3

DNA: TGTGCCAGCAGCTTAGATGCAGTTAATAATTCACCCCTCCACTTT
CDR3: CASSLDAVNNSPLHF
V: TRBV7-2
size: .
D: .
J: TRBJ1-6

DNA: TGTGCCAGCAGTTTAGGACAGGGGTATTCCGAGCAGTACTTC
CDR3: CASSLGQGYSEQYF
V: TRBV28
size: .
D: TRBD1
J: TRBJ2-7

DNA: TGTGCCAGCAGCTTAGATTTACTAGCGGGAGAGCATACGCAGTATTTT
CDR3: CASSLDLLAGEHTQYF
V: TRBV7-9
size: .
D: TRBD2
J: TRBJ2-3

DNA: TGTGCCAGCAGTTTAGAGACAGACTATGGCTACACCTTC
CDR3: CASSLETDYGYTF
V: TRBV28
size: .
D: .
J: TRBJ1-2

DNA: TGCGCCAGCAGCCAAGGGGGGGAAGGGCGTTCGGAGACCCAGTACTTC
CDR3: CASSQGGEGRSETQYF
V: TRBV4-1
size: once
D: .
J: TRBJ2-5

DNA: TGTGCCAGCAGCTTCTCCGGGGGCACTGAAGCTTTCTTT
CDR3: CASSFSGGTEAFF
V: TRBV5-6
size: .
D: .
J: TRBJ1-1

DNA: TGTGCCAGCTCACGATCACGGGCGGGGGTGGCCGCAGATACGCAGTATTTT
CDR3: CASSRSRAGVAADTQYF
V: TRBV18
size: .
D: TRBD2
J: TRBJ2-3

DNA: TGTGCCAGCAGCCCCGGACTAGCGGGAACAACCAAGCAGTACTTC
CDR3: CASSPGLAGTTKQYF
V: TRBV27
size: few
D: TRBD2
J: TRBJ2-5

DNA: TGTGCCAGCAGCCACCCTGGACAAGGCTATGGCTACACCTTC
CDR3: CASSHPGQGYGYTF
V: TRBV5-4
size: .
D: .
J: TRBJ1-2

DNA: TGCGCCAGCAGCTTGAAGGGGGGGTTGAAAGCTTTCTTT
CDR3: CASSLKGGLKAFF
V: TRBV5-1
size: few
D: .
J: TRBJ1-1

DNA: TGTGCCAGCTCAAAGAGGGGACTGGGGACAGATACGCAGTATTTT
CDR3: CASSKRGLGTDTQYF
V: TRBV9
size: few
D: .
J: TRBJ2-3

DNA: TGCGCCAGCAGCTTGGTTCCTATAGGGGTGGTCGAAGAGCAGTACTTC
CDR3: CASSLVPIGVVEEQYF
V: TRBV5-1
size: .
D: .
J: TRBJ2-7

DNA: TGTGCCAGCAGTTCCCCTGGACAGGGGGCGCTTATAGGCACTGAAGCTTTCTTT
CDR3: CASSSPGQGALIGTEAFF
V: TRBV7-2
size: .
D: TRBD1
J: TRBJ1-1

DNA: TGTGCCTGGAGTGTAGGACAGGGGGGGTACGAGCAGTACTTC
CDR3: CAWSVGQGGYEQYF
V: TRBV30
size: once
D: TRBD1
J: TRBJ2-7

DNA: TGTGCCAGCACCCAAACTAGCGGGGTAGGCAATGAGCAGTTCTTC
CDR3: CASTQTSGVGNEQFF
V: TRBV7-2
size: .
D: TRBD2
J: TRBJ2-1

DNA: TGTGCCAGCAGCACACGGGGGGCCGTCTCCTACAATGAGCAGTTCTTC
CDR3: CASSTRGAVSYNEQFF
V: TRBV5-6
size: .
D: .
J: TRBJ2-1

DNA: TGTGCCTGGATGTTCGGAGGGCCCGGGGAGCTGTTTTTT
CDR3: CAWMFGGPGELFF
V: TRBV30
size: .
D: .
J: TRBJ2-2

DNA: TGCGCCAGCAGCCAAGACAGGGGGACCGGGGAGCTGTTTTTT
CDR3: CASSQDRGTGELFF
V: TRBV4-3
size: .
D: TRBD1
J: TRBJ2-2

DNA: TGTGCCAGCAGTTACGACGGGAACTATGGCTACACCTTC
CDR3: CASSYDGNYGYTF
V: TRBV6-5
size: .
D: .
J: TRBJ1-2

DNA: TGTGCCAGCAGCTCAGGACAGTCGTCCACTGAAGCTTTCTTT
CDR3: CASSSGQSSTEAFF
V: TRBV11-2
size: .
D: .
J: TRBJ1-1

DNA: TGTGCCAGCAGCTTCGACAGGGCAGACAATGAGCAGTTCTTC
CDR3: CASSFDRADNEQFF
V: TRBV7-6
size: few
D: TRBD1
J: TRBJ2-1

DNA: TGTGCCAGCAGTAACATGGGGAGGGAGAGACAGCCCCAGCATTTT
CDR3: CASSNMGRERQPQHF
V: TRBV28
size: .
D: .
J: TRBJ1-5

DNA: TGTGCCAGTATGTCCGGTGGGGCTCCAGCCGGCGAGCAGTACTTC
CDR3: CASMSGGAPAGEQYF
V: TRBV19
size: .
D: .
J: TRBJ2-7